These 26 T cell receptor beta chains share one sample of origin, sequenced in a study of T cells in Graves' hyperthyroidism and ophthalmopathy. Amplified regions were TCR beta CDR3 sequences from RNA transcripts. An initial round of RT-PCR targeting the TCR CDR3 relied on the HTBI primer set. TCRdb reprocessed the multiplex PCR reads with MiXCR, giving one entry per CDR3 protein. The sample lists fewer than 450,000 distinct CDR3 sequences; less than 20% were seen once. Sequencing input: blood. The receptors derive from a man in his late teens or twenties with Graves' ophthalmopathy.

V usage is TRBV6-1 and J usage is TRBJ2-1; D call uncertain. Germline V CDR1 and CDR2: MNHNS, SASEGT. V shed 4 bases and J shed 0 bases, with 13 bases lying between them. CDR3 length: 16 amino acids. CDR3 sequence: CASSGSRVSSYNEQFF. The DNA for the CDR3 is TGTGCCAGCAGTGGCTCTCGGGTGAGCTCCTACAATGAGCAGTTCTTC.

In its sample, this clonotype was seen a few times. This sequence joins TRBV2 and TRBJ2-3; 7 bases fit TRBD1. Trimming at V came to 0 bases and at J to 3 bases, leaving 3 bases not matched to a gene. The germline gives CDR1 SNHLY, CDR2 FYNNEI. This CDR3 is 15 amino acids long. The CDR3 protein is CASSEAGTETDTQYF. The CDR3 DNA reads TGTGCCAGCAGTGAAGCCGGGACAGAGACAGATACGCAGTATTTT.

This clonotype was counted ten times or more. The chain joins TRBV6-5 to TRBJ2-7; possibly TRBD2 for D (5 bases). The CDR3 loop spans 14 amino acids. Trimming took off 0 bases at V and 4 bases at J, with 10 bases between the two ends. Germline V gene lookup returns CDR1 MNHEY and CDR2 SVGAGI. This CDR3 reads CASSYSRSGYEQYF. The CDR3 nucleotides read TGTGCCAGCAGTTACTCGAGAAGCGGATACGAGCAGTACTTC.

This clonotype has just a few counts. The rearrangement links TRBV19 to TRBJ1-5, with D possibly TRBD1 on 6 matching bases. The germline CDR1 and CDR2 sequences are LNHDA and SQIVND (reference sequence). The CDR3 consists of 13 residues. The V and J ends lost 7 bases and 4 bases respectively, with 11 bases between them. CDR3 nucleotide sequence: TGTGCCAGTACCGACAGGAGAAATCAGCCCCAGCATTTT. Protein product: CASTDRRNQPQHF.

This sequence joins TRBV29-1 and TRBJ1-2; no reliable D call. The CDR3 runs 15 residues. Trimming removed 3 bases from V and 1 base from J, with 15 bases in between. Germline V gene lookup returns CDR1 SQVTM and CDR2 ANQGSEA. In nucleotides, the CDR3 is TGCAGCGTTGAGCAGAAGGTGGATAGTAACTATGGCTACACCTTC. Its protein product is CSVEQKVDSNYGYTF.

This clonotype was seen a handful of times. The chain couples TRBV5-5 to TRBJ2-7; D unresolved. CDR3 length equals 16 residues. V lost 3 bases and J 1 base, leaving 17 bases between the germline ends. Per the germline V gene, CDR1 is SGHKS and CDR2 is YYEKEE (reference sequence). CDR3 residues: CASSSGRPLLSYEQYF. The CDR3 nucleotides are TGTGCCAGCAGCTCGGGTCGGCCTCTATTGTCCTACGAGCAGTACTTC.

This clonotype was recorded a few times. The CDR3 region has the DNA TGTGCCAGCAGCGCCGGGGGTGGCGGGGAGCTGTTTTTT. Protein: CASSAGGGGELFF. V usage is TRBV12-3 or TRBV12-4 and J usage is TRBJ2-2; D may be TRBD2 (6 bases). Trimming pared 6 bases from V and 7 bases from J, leaving 12 bases between. The CDR3 has 13 amino acids.

This rearrangement joins TRBV6-8 to TRBJ1-2; no clear D gene. The CDR3 spans 16 residues. Germline V lookup: CDR1 MNHGY, CDR2 SAAAGT. V lost 4 bases, J lost 2 bases, and 17 bases lay in between. The DNA of the CDR3 is TGTGCCAGCAGTTCCAGCGGACTCTGGAGGAACTATGGCTACACCTTC. This sequence encodes CASSSSGLWRNYGYTF.

Concerning this clonotype itself: The missing conserved phenylalanine or tryptophan at the end of this CDR3 makes a read error likely. The chain joins TRBV2 to TRBJ1-5; TRBD1 agrees at 10 bases. In germline, CDR1 is SNHLY, CDR2 FYNNEI. The CDR3 runs 13 residues. Losses at the gene ends were 6 bases for V and 7 bases for J; bases not matched to a gene: 3. DNA of the CDR3: TGTGCCAGCAGCGGACAGGGGGAGCAGCCCCAGCATCTT. It codes for CASSGQGEQPQHL.

As for this clonotype: A much more abundant neighbour one base away suggests this may be a read error. The chain recombines TRBV6-5 with TRBJ2-7; a possible D gene is TRBD1 (5 bases). The germline gives CDR1 MNHEY, CDR2 SVGAGI. This CDR3 contains 14 residues. CDR3 in DNA: TGTGCCAGCAGTTACCAGGGATCCTCCTACAAGCAGTACTTC. This encodes CASSYQGSSYKQYF.

V and J are TRBV7-2 and TRBJ1-6; D remains ambiguous. Trimming left V 1 base short and J 8 bases short, with 18 bases between. There are 17 residues in the CDR3. Germline V gene data show CDR1 as SGHTA and CDR2 as FQGNSA. The CDR3 is CASSLDVPPRGYSPLHF. DNA of the CDR3: TGTGCCAGCAGCTTAGATGTCCCGCCGAGAGGTTATTCACCCCTCCACTTT.

This clonotype was detected ten times or more. The gene calls are TRBV7-8 and TRBJ1-2, with D hard to call. CDR3 size: 14 residues. Looked up from germline, CDR1 is SGHVS and CDR2 is FQNEAQ. V lost 0 bases, J lost 7 bases, and 12 bases lay in between. The CDR3 loop is CASSLAPAVSGYTF. The CDR3 DNA is TGTGCCAGCAGCTTAGCACCCGCCGTGAGTGGCTACACCTTC.

In this sample, this clonotype turned up many times. The chain combines TRBV11-2 with TRBJ1-4; 11 bases are a match to TRBD1. CDR1 is SGHAT and CDR2 is FQNNGV in the germline V gene. The CDR3 is 17 residues long. V lost 5 bases, J lost 5 bases, and 10 bases stayed unmatched. The CDR3 DNA reads TGTGCCAGCAGCGCCGGGACAGGGGGAATACTGAATGAAAAACTGTTTTTT. It encodes CASSAGTGGILNEKLFF.

The J gene is TRBJ1-4, the V gene TRBV28; D perhaps matches TRBD1 (6 bases). Per the germline V gene, CDR1 is MDHEN and CDR2 is SYDVKM. The ends were cut back, 6 bases at V and 5 bases at J, with 19 bases in the middle. CDR3 length equals 16 residues. CDR3: CASRTRGGRENEKLFF. DNA for the CDR3: TGTGCCAGCAGGACCCGCGGGGGGCGAGAAAATGAAAAACTGTTTTTT.

Of note for this clonotype: A much larger clone differs by one base, so this may be a read error. The chain has TRBV4-2 and TRBJ1-2; D is possibly TRBD1 (5 bases). The germline CDR1 and CDR2 sequences are LGHNA and YNFKEQ. The CDR3 totals 14 residues. The DNA of the CDR3 is TGTGCCAGCGGCCAAGTCGGGGGTAACTATGGCTACACCTTC. It yields the protein CASGQVGGNYGYTF.

The chain carries TRBV2 and TRBJ2-2, with a weak D call TRBD2 (5 bases). The V gene lost 3 bases and the J gene lost 2 bases, with 7 bases spanning the gap. Germline V gene lookup returns CDR1 SNHLY and CDR2 FYNNEI. There are 14 residues in the CDR3. The CDR3 is CASSDGVNTGELFF. CDR3 sequence (DNA): TGTGCCAGCAGTGACGGGGTTAACACCGGGGAGCTGTTTTTT.

This clonotype occurred many times. The rearrangement uses TRBV20-1 and TRBJ2-1; 9 bases are a match to TRBD1. Germline V gives CDR1 DFQATT, CDR2 SNEGSKA (reference sequence). With V trimmed by 3 bases and J by 3 bases, 6 bases remained unmatched. This CDR3 is built from 15 residues. The CDR3: CSASRQGEIYNEQFF. The CDR3 bases are TGCAGTGCTAGTCGACAGGGGGAAATCTACAATGAGCAGTTCTTC.

This clonotype has a count of ten or more. The genes are TRBV7-9 and TRBJ2-7; D possibly matches TRBD1 or TRBD2 (5 bases each). V was shortened by 1 base and J by 4 bases, with 11 bases between the two germline ends. The CDR3 is 14 amino acids. Germline V gene data show CDR1 as SEHNR and CDR2 as FQNEAQ (reference sequence). The CDR3 spells CASSLDEGRYEQYF. In DNA form, the CDR3 reads TGTGCCAGCAGCTTAGACGAGGGGCGGTACGAGCAGTACTTC.

The CDR3 DNA reads TGTGCCAGCAGCTCGACAGGGGCCGTCTATGGCTACACCTTC. Translating it yields CASSSTGAVYGYTF. This sequence joins TRBV11-2 and TRBJ1-2; the match to TRBD1 covers 8 bases. Germline V CDR1 and CDR2: SGHAT, FQNNGV. The ends lost 4 bases at V and 4 bases at J; junction bases unmatched: 5. CDR3 size: 14 residues.

This clonotype was counted a few times. The chain carries TRBV4-1 and TRBJ1-2, with TRBD1 as a possible D gene (5 bases). Trimming took off 0 bases at V and 4 bases at J, with 15 bases between the two ends. Looked up from germline, CDR1 is MGHRA and CDR2 is YSYEKL. The CDR3 is made up of 16 amino acids. The CDR3 protein is CASSQEAGGGSYGYTF. Written as DNA, the CDR3 is TGCGCCAGCAGCCAAGAAGCTGGGGGGGGGAGCTATGGCTACACCTTC.

On this clonotype itself: This may be a read error, as it is one base from a much larger clone. The chain is built from TRBV6-2 or TRBV6-3 and TRBJ2-1, with TRBD2 matching 12 bases. There are 15 residues in the CDR3. Germline assignment: CDR1 MNHEY and CDR2 SVGEGT. The V and J ends lost 5 bases and 10 bases, in that order; junction bases with no gene match: 9. CDR3 sequence: CASSDPSGGAIEQFF. As DNA, the CDR3 is TGTGCCAGCAGTGACCCTAGCGGGGGGGCCATCGAGCAGTTCTTC.

This clonotype was detected ten times or more. V gene TRBV5-1 combines with J gene TRBJ1-4, with a tentative D call TRBD1 (5 bases). Germline V gives CDR1 SGHRS, CDR2 YFSETQ. The CDR3 runs 16 residues. V dropped 4 bases and J dropped 0 bases, with 13 bases sitting between them. CDR3 region: CASSLSGIATNEKLFF. The DNA for the CDR3 is TGCGCCAGCAGCCTCTCAGGGATTGCAACTAATGAAAAACTGTTTTTT.

The V call is TRBV7-9, the J call TRBJ2-7; D not resolved. The CDR3 is made up of 13 amino acids. Germline V gives CDR1 SEHNR, CDR2 FQNEAQ (reference sequence). Trimming pared 5 bases from V and 2 bases from J, leaving 10 bases between. CDR3 sequence: CASSPESPYEQYF. The CDR3 DNA reads as TGTGCCAGCAGCCCCGAGAGCCCCTACGAGCAGTACTTC.

The J gene is TRBJ2-7, the V gene TRBV20-1; 7 bases agree with TRBD2. CDR1 is DFQATT and CDR2 is SNEGSKA in the germline V gene (reference sequence). The CDR3 runs 11 residues. The trim removed 6 bases at V and 2 bases at J, leaving 1 base unmatched. Here the CDR3 DNA reads TGCAGTGCGGGGGGGACCTACGAGCAGTACTTC. Protein: CSAGGTYEQYF.

This clonotype was seen at least ten times. The V and J genes are TRBV6-1 and TRBJ1-2, with D hard to call. The V gene's germline CDR1 is MNHNS and CDR2 SASEGT. The germline V and J ends were trimmed by 4 bases and 5 bases, with 5 bases remaining between them. The CDR3 spans 11 residues. Written as DNA, the CDR3 is TGTGCCAGCAGTGCCGGGTATGGCTACACCTTC. Its protein product is CASSAGYGYTF.

This clonotype was seen many times. The chain carries TRBV6-2 or TRBV6-3 and TRBJ2-2, with no clear D. Germline CDR1 and CDR2: MNHEY and SVGEGT. This CDR3 is 14 amino acids long. V dropped 8 bases and J dropped 0 bases, with 10 bases sitting between them. CDR3 loop: CASLRTPNTGELFF. The CDR3 nucleotides are TGTGCCAGCCTCAGAACACCGAACACCGGGGAGCTGTTTTTT.